These 30 T cell receptor beta chains originate from one sample sequenced in a study of patients and donors after allogeneic stem cell transplantation. From the RT-PCR reads, TCRdb called clonotypes with MiXCR, one entry per CDR3 protein. The sample consists of about a million distinct CDR3 sequences, roughly 18% of them appearing once. The sequencing sample was made of blood, either unsorted or a sorted T cell fraction (not recorded which). The receptor source for this set is a human donor who was either an allogeneic HSCT recipient or a stem cell or donor lymphocyte infusion donor (not recorded which). It is not recorded whose cells these are; they may come from a transplant donor.

A word on this clonotype: One end of the junction varies from germline; a read error may be responsible. V is TRBV11-3 and J is TRBJ2-1; 7 bases are shared with TRBD2. Per germline, CDR1 SGHNT and CDR2 YENEEA. CDR3 length: 16 residues. CDR3 sequence: CASSLDLLGDYTEQFF. The DNA of the CDR3 is TGTGCCAGCAGCTTAGATCTTCTCGGGGACTACACTGAGCAGTTCTTC. Drawing the rest from reference TRBV11-3 and TRBJ2-1, the complete variable domain is EAGVVQSPRYKIIEKKQPVAFWCNPISGHNTLYWYLQNLGQGPELLIRYENEEAVDDSQLPKDRFSAERLKGVDSTLKIQPAELGDSAVYLCASSLDLLGDYTEQFFGPGTRLTVL.

The J gene is TRBJ1-5, the V gene TRBV29-1, with D possibly TRBD1 on 6 matching bases. This CDR3 is 13 amino acids long. Germline loops: CDR1 SQVTM, CDR2 ANQGSEA. Trimming left V 5 bases short and J 4 bases short, with 12 bases between. The CDR3 region has the DNA TGCAGCGTTTCAGGGGCCGAAAATCAGCCCCAGCATTTT. This codes for CSVSGAENQPQHF.

The chain uses TRBV2 and TRBJ1-1; no firm D call. CDR1 SNHLY and CDR2 FYNNEI come from the germline V gene. The CDR3 is made up of 13 amino acids. The germline V and J ends were trimmed by 7 bases and 5 bases, with 14 bases remaining between them. The CDR3 region is CASTRGPRTEAFF. The CDR3, as DNA: TGTGCCAGCACTAGAGGGCCTCGAACTGAAGCTTTCTTT.

This clonotype has more than one count but fewer than ten. The J gene is TRBJ2-1, the V gene TRBV7-3; TRBD2 aligns across 7 bases. V dropped 3 bases and J dropped 6; count of bases not matched to a gene: 8. The CDR3 runs 15 residues. Germline CDR1 SGHTA, CDR2 FQGTGA. The CDR3, as DNA: TGTGCCAGCAGCTTTAAGGTGGGAGGGTTCAATGAGCAGTTCTTC. It specifies CASSFKVGGFNEQFF.

This clonotype was counted a few times. This chain's CDR3 is CSAVMNRVLNQPQHF. In DNA, the CDR3 is TGCAGTGCTGTAATGAACAGGGTCCTCAATCAGCCCCAGCATTTT. This rearrangement joins TRBV20-1 to TRBJ1-5; TRBD1 is a possible D gene (6 bases). Germline CDR1 reads DFQATT; CDR2 reads SNEGSKA (reference sequence). There are 15 residues in the CDR3. The V and J ends lost 5 bases and 3 bases respectively, with 17 bases between them.

This chain's CDR3 is CASSSHRGGQPQHF. The CDR3 DNA is TGTGCCAGCAGCTCCCACAGGGGGGGCCAGCCCCAGCATTTT. The rearrangement joins TRBV7-2 to TRBJ1-5; 8 nucleotides line up with TRBD1. Germline V gene sequence: CDR1 SGHTA, CDR2 FQGNSA. This CDR3 is 14 amino acids long. The ends lost 4 bases at V and 7 bases at J; junction bases unmatched: 6.

This clonotype was seen more than once but under ten times. V gene TRBV15 combines with J gene TRBJ1-2; D might be TRBD1 (5 bases). Germline-derived CDR1 and CDR2 are LNHNV and YYDKDF (reference sequence). The CDR3 is made up of 16 amino acids. V was pared by 0 bases and J by 6 bases, with 17 bases between. This chain's CDR3 is CATSRDRASGTNGYTF. The CDR3 bases are TGTGCCACCAGCAGAGATCGGGCCTCAGGGACTAATGGCTACACCTTC. Drawing the rest from reference TRBV15 and TRBJ1-2, the complete variable domain is DAMVIQNPRYQVTQFGKPVTLSCSQTLNHNVMYWYQQKSSQAPKLLFHYYDKDFNNEADTPDNFQSRRPNTSFCFLDIRSPGLGDTAMYLCATSRDRASGTNGYTFGSGTRLTVV.

This clonotype has only a few counts. V is TRBV6-1 and J is TRBJ1-1; D is possibly TRBD1 (6 bases). V lost 5 bases and J 5 bases, leaving 15 bases between the germline ends. The germline CDR1 and CDR2 sequences are MNHNS and SASEGT. The CDR3 loop spans 14 amino acids. The CDR3 sequence is CASSPSGVDTEAFF. CDR3 coding DNA: TGTGCCAGCAGTCCCTCAGGGGTCGATACTGAAGCTTTCTTT.

The CDR3: CASSQVNPGRTGELFF. DNA for the CDR3: TGCGCCAGCAGCCAAGTTAATCCGGGAAGAACCGGGGAGCTGTTTTTT. This rearrangement joins TRBV4-3 to TRBJ2-2, with D possibly matching TRBD2 (5 bases). The length of the CDR3 is 16 residues. CDR1 LGHNA and CDR2 YSLEER come from the germline V gene. V was cut by 1 base and J by 5 bases, with 14 bases left in between.

This clonotype has at least ten counts. The chain links TRBV15 to TRBJ1-6; D gene ambiguous. CDR1 is LNHNV, CDR2 YYDKDF, per germline (reference sequence). The length of the CDR3 is 15 residues. Between the trimmed V and J ends, which lost 0 bases and 5 bases, there was a span of 8 bases. DNA of the CDR3: TGTGCCACCAGCAGAGATCCTCAGAATAATTCACCCCTCCACTTT. This gives the protein CATSRDPQNNSPLHF.

The chain combines TRBV20-1 with TRBJ2-7, with D unresolved. This CDR3 has 15 amino acids. V gave up 0 bases and J gave up 2 bases, with 14 bases separating them. The germline gives CDR1 DFQATT, CDR2 SNEGSKA (reference sequence). The CDR3 spells CSARDSGLPTYEQYF. CDR3 nucleotide sequence: TGCAGTGCTAGAGATTCAGGCTTACCTACCTACGAGCAGTACTTC.

This sequence joins TRBV12-3 or TRBV12-4 and TRBJ1-1; D is perhaps TRBD1 (5 bases). The CDR3 contains 15 residues. Trimming cost V 1 base and J 2 bases, with 11 bases left between them. CDR3 in amino acids: CASSLEGRLNTEAFF. The DNA of the CDR3 is TGTGCCAGCAGTTTAGAGGGACGGCTTAACACTGAAGCTTTCTTT.

The chain is built from TRBV9 and TRBJ1-2, with 11 bases identical to TRBD1. The CDR3 is 15 residues long. Germline CDR1 SGDLS, CDR2 YYNGEE. Losses at the gene ends were 0 bases for V and 7 bases for J; bases not matched to a gene: 5. The CDR3 nucleotides are TGTGCCAGCAGCGTAGAAGGGACAGGGGGAGGTGGCTACACCTTC. It codes for CASSVEGTGGGGYTF.

This chain joins TRBV20-1 and TRBJ2-1; D is perhaps TRBD2 (6 bases). Trimming cost V 1 base and J 9 bases, with 16 bases left between them. Germline CDR1 is DFQATT and CDR2 is SNEGSKA (reference sequence). The CDR3 runs to 14 residues. CDR3 DNA: TGCAGTGCTAGAGCCTCAAGACTAGTTCGTGAGCAGTTCTTC. Translated: CSARASRLVREQFF.

This clonotype was counted only a few times. The rearrangement links TRBV5-1 to TRBJ1-4; D not certain. Trimming pared 3 bases from V and 8 bases from J, leaving 8 bases between. The germline V gene has CDR1 SGHRS and CDR2 YFSETQ. The CDR3 runs 12 residues. CDR3 in amino acids: CASSSTSEKLFF. For the CDR3, the DNA is TGCGCCAGCAGCTCGACCTCCGAAAAACTGTTTTTT. The variable domain in full, with the rest retrieved from reference TRBV5-1 and TRBJ1-4, is KAGVTQTPRYLIKTRGQQVTLSCSPISGHRSVSWYQQTPGQGLQFLFEYFSETQRNKGNFPGRFSGRQFSNSRSEMNVSTLELGDSALYLCASSSTSEKLFFGSGTQLSVL.

The chain employs TRBV6-2 or TRBV6-3 and TRBJ2-7; D remains ambiguous. The CDR3 consists of 16 residues. Germline CDR1 is MNHEY and CDR2 is SVGEGT. Trimming cost V 1 base and J 3 bases, with 16 bases left between them. The CDR3 loop reads CASSYYKAKRDYEQYF. DNA of the CDR3: TGTGCCAGCAGTTACTATAAGGCGAAGAGAGACTACGAGCAGTACTTC.

This clonotype appeared a few times. The V gene is TRBV12-3 or TRBV12-4, the J gene TRBJ1-6; 8 nucleotides line up with TRBD1. The CDR3 spans 15 residues. V dropped 5 bases and J dropped 9; count of bases not matched to a gene: 9. The CDR3 DNA reads as TGTGCCAGCAGTACTGACAGGGGAAAAAGTTCACCCCTCCACTTT. This sequence encodes CASSTDRGKSSPLHF.

This clonotype was picked up a small number of times. V is TRBV6-5 and J is TRBJ2-3, with 10 nucleotides matching TRBD2. With 3 bases clipped from V and 1 base from J, the junction kept 10 bases outside the gene matches. The CDR3 runs 18 residues. Germline V lookup: CDR1 MNHEY, CDR2 SVGAGI. The CDR3 coding sequence is TGTGCCAGCAGTTATGGGACCCTAGCGGGGGCGGGCACAGATACGCAGTATTTT. Residues: CASSYGTLAGAGTDTQYF.

This clonotype was picked up a small number of times. The V and J genes are TRBV5-1 and TRBJ2-3, with D perhaps being TRBD1 or TRBD2 (5 bases each). CDR1 and CDR2 from the germline V gene are SGHRS and YFSETQ. CDR3 length: 15 residues. Trimming left V 3 bases short and J 2 bases short, with 13 bases between. CDR3 coding DNA: TGCGCCAGCAGCTCGGCCCGGGGACCCACAGATACGCAGTATTTT. Its protein product is CASSSARGPTDTQYF.

The chain combines TRBV30 with TRBJ2-3; D not resolved. This CDR3 region has 11 residues. V shed 0 bases and J shed 5 bases, with 3 bases lying between them. CDR1 is GTSNPN and CDR2 is SVGIG in the germline V gene (reference sequence). CDR3 sequence: CAWSVIDTQYF. CDR3 nucleotide sequence: TGTGCCTGGAGTGTTATAGATACGCAGTATTTT.

The genes are TRBV2 and TRBJ1-2; 9 bases agree with TRBD1. The CDR3 consists of 15 residues. Germline-derived CDR1 and CDR2 are SNHLY and FYNNEI. The ends lost 2 bases at V and 2 bases at J; junction bases unmatched: 3. This CDR3 reads CASSEFGQGNYGYTF. DNA for the CDR3: TGTGCCAGCAGTGAATTTGGACAGGGGAACTATGGCTACACCTTC. The full variable domain, completed using reference TRBV2 and TRBJ1-2, is EPEVTQTPSHQVTQMGQEVILRCVPISNHLYFYWYRQILGQKVEFLVSFYNNEISEKSEIFDDQFSVERPDGSNFTLKIRSTKLEDSAMYFCASSEFGQGNYGYTFGSGTRLTVV.

The chain links TRBV27 to TRBJ2-3, with D unclear. The CDR3 has 13 amino acids. Per the germline V gene, CDR1 is MNHEY and CDR2 is SMNVEV (reference sequence). V lost 5 bases to trimming and J lost 2 bases, with 8 bases between them. The CDR3 nucleotides are TGTGCCAGCAGTCGGCCAAACACAGATACGCAGTATTTT. This gives the protein CASSRPNTDTQYF.

The chain has TRBV7-2 and TRBJ2-5, with D perhaps matching TRBD2 (6 bases). Germline V CDR1 and CDR2: SGHTA, FQGNSA. Trimming pared 8 bases from V and 0 bases from J, leaving 13 bases between. The CDR3 contains 14 residues. The CDR3 DNA follows: TGTGCCAGCGCGCGGGGCTCTTACCAAGAGACCCAGTACTTC. It codes for CASARGSYQETQYF.

This clonotype has at least ten counts. DNA for the CDR3: TGCGCCAGCAGCTCCCTTGGGGCCGAGCAGTACTTC. It specifies CASSSLGAEQYF. The chain joins TRBV5-1 to TRBJ2-7; D is possibly TRBD1 (5 bases). The CDR3 totals 12 residues. V lost 3 bases, J lost 6 bases, and 10 bases lay in between. Per the germline V gene, CDR1 is SGHRS and CDR2 is YFSETQ.

The CDR3 DNA follows: TGCGCCAGCAGCTTCGGGACATTGGGGCCTGGGGCCAACGTCCTGACTTTC. Encoded protein: CASSFGTLGPGANVLTF. The chain carries TRBV5-1 and TRBJ2-6; perhaps TRBD1 as D (6 bases). CDR1 and CDR2 from the germline V gene are SGHRS and YFSETQ. The CDR3 is made up of 17 amino acids. Trimming cost V 2 bases and J 2 bases, with 14 bases left between them.

The V and J genes are TRBV4-2 and TRBJ1-2; D is perhaps TRBD1 (5 bases). The V gene's germline CDR1 is LGHNA and CDR2 YNFKEQ. V lost 6 bases and J 6 bases, leaving 17 bases between the germline ends. This CDR3 comprises 14 residues. DNA of the CDR3: TGTGCCAGCAGGTGGATCTTACCGGGGGATGGCTACACCTTC. Translation gives CASRWILPGDGYTF.

This clonotype was found many times. The chain employs TRBV4-1 and TRBJ1-3, with 7 bases that match TRBD1. The V gene end was trimmed by 3 bases and the J gene end by 0 bases; junction bases not matched to a gene: 2. Germline CDR1 and CDR2: MGHRA and YSYEKL. This CDR3 is built from 15 residues. In nucleotides, the CDR3 is TGCGCCAGCAGCCAGGACAGGAACTCTGGAAACACCATATATTTT. Translating gives CASSQDRNSGNTIYF.

The chain has TRBV25-1 and TRBJ2-1, with 7 positions matching TRBD1. CDR3 length equals 14 residues. V lost 2 bases, J lost 4 bases, and 2 bases stayed unmatched. Germline CDR1 and CDR2: MGHDK and SYGVNS. The CDR3 sequence: CASSEPDRYNEQFF. Here the CDR3 DNA reads TGTGCCAGCAGTGAACCGGACAGGTACAATGAGCAGTTCTTC. Combining the CDR3 with reference TRBV25-1 and TRBJ2-1 gives the whole variable domain EADIYQTPRYLVIGTGKKITLECSQTMGHDKMYWYQQDPGMELHLIHYSYGVNSTEKGDLSSESTVSRIRTEHFPLTLESARPSHTSQYLCASSEPDRYNEQFFGPGTRLTVL.

This clonotype was picked up a small number of times. The rearrangement joins TRBV24-1 to TRBJ1-5; TRBD1 matches 9 bases. CDR3 length: 16 amino acids. Germline V gives CDR1 KGHDR, CDR2 SFDVKD. Trimming at V came to 7 bases and at J to 7 bases, leaving 13 bases not matched to a gene. Here the CDR3 reads CATSRTLDRGEQPQHF. Here the CDR3 DNA reads TGTGCCACCAGCCGAACCCTGGACAGGGGAGAGCAGCCCCAGCATTTT.

This clonotype appeared a few times. This chain joins TRBV12-3 or TRBV12-4 and TRBJ2-3; D uncertain. Trimming took off 3 bases at V and 3 bases at J, with 13 bases between the two ends. This CDR3 has 15 residues. The chain's CDR3 is CASSFLALGTDTQYF. DNA for the CDR3: TGTGCCAGCAGTTTTTTGGCCCTCGGGACAGATACGCAGTATTTT.